This record covers a single T cell receptor (beta chain). One end of the junction does not line up with germline, which may come from a read error. CD4+CD45RO+CD25- cells were isolated as memory CD4+ T cells. TCRdb passed the 5' RACE reads through MiXCR, listing each CDR3 protein once. The sample holds about 8,600 distinct CDR3 sequences; 16% are singletons and the top ten take about 3.7%. In germline, CDR1 is SGHDN, CDR2 FVKESK. CDR3 size: 12 residues. Sample: memory CD4+ T cells sorted from blood. Indicated subset: memory CD4+ T cells, CD4+CD45RO+CD25-. The clonotype comes from a female donor with breast cancer. The chain carries TRBV14 and TRBJ2-2; perhaps TRBD2 as D (5 bases). CDR3 sequence reads: CASSLEIGELVF. The CDR3 DNA reads TGTGCCAGCAGCCTAGAGATCGGGGAGCTGGTTTTT.